A single sample is the source of the 12 T cell receptor beta chains below, sequenced in a study of cytomegalovirus exposure and HLA in healthy donors. The PCR was carried out with 60 Vbeta primers and 13 Jbeta primers. TCRdb keeps only in-frame clones here, not all; method: immunoSEQ multiplex PCR. The sample consists of approximately 170,000 clones, about four fifths of them appearing once. The specimen was PBMCs. These receptors were obtained from a male donor in good health and CMV-seronegative.

This chain connects TRBV18 to TRBJ2-5; a possible D gene is TRBD1 (6 bases). Germline V gene lookup returns CDR1 KGHSH and CDR2 LQKENI. Trimming left V 4 bases short and J 0 bases short, with 9 bases between. This CDR3 region has 14 residues. CDR3 DNA sequence: TGTGCCAGCTCACGACGGACAGACCAAGAGACCCAGTACTTC. It specifies CASSRRTDQETQYF.

This clone was counted a few times. The chain is built from TRBV27 and TRBJ1-2; D is perhaps TRBD1 (6 bases). V lost 5 bases to trimming and J lost 4 bases, with 14 bases between them. The germline CDR1 and CDR2 sequences are MNHEY and SMNVEV (reference sequence). This CDR3 contains 14 residues. Here the CDR3 reads CASSRTAWGYGYTF. CDR3 DNA sequence: TGTGCCAGCAGTCGGACAGCGTGGGGCTATGGCTACACCTTC.

The genes are TRBV6-6 and TRBJ1-1; D not resolved. Trimming took off 0 bases at V and 11 bases at J, with 10 bases between the two ends. This CDR3 is 12 amino acids long. The germline gives CDR1 MNHNY, CDR2 SVGAGI (reference sequence). This CDR3 reads CASSYSEGLAFF. The CDR3 coding sequence is TGTGCCAGCAGTTACTCGGAGGGATTGGCTTTCTTT.

A word on this clone: Other DNA sequences in the sample encode the same CDR3. The J gene is TRBJ1-1, the V gene TRBV6-5; D is uncertain. The CDR3 runs to 14 residues. The V gene's germline CDR1 is MNHEY and CDR2 SVGAGI. Trimming took off 2 bases at V and 2 bases at J, with 9 bases between the two ends. CDR3 protein: CASSYSTGNTEAFF. In nucleotides, the CDR3 is TGTGCCAGCAGTTACAGTACGGGAAACACTGAAGCTTTCTTT.

Here the CDR3 reads CAISEYRGYEQYF. Written as DNA, the CDR3 is TGTGCCATCAGTGAGTACAGGGGTTACGAGCAGTACTTC. The genes are TRBV10-3 and TRBJ2-7; 7 bases line up with TRBD1. Looked up from germline, CDR1 is ENHRY and CDR2 is SYGVKD. CDR3 length: 13 amino acids. V shed 1 base, J shed 4 bases, and the junction held 1 base outside the gene matches.

The chain links TRBV9 to TRBJ2-2; D is perhaps TRBD1 (6 bases). This CDR3 has 14 residues. The germline CDR1 and CDR2 sequences are SGDLS and YYNGEE. Trimming took off 3 bases at V and 4 bases at J, with 10 bases between the two ends. CDR3 residues: CASSGLGGTGELFF. The CDR3 DNA is TGTGCCAGCAGCGGGTTAGGGGGCACCGGGGAGCTGTTTTTT.

The sample holds a few counts of this clone. The chain combines TRBV10-3 with TRBJ1-4; 7 nucleotides align to TRBD1. V gave up 2 bases and J gave up 8 bases; unmatched junction bases: 5. CDR3 size: 14 residues. Germline loops: CDR1 ENHRY, CDR2 SYGVKD. The CDR3 DNA follows: TGTGCCATCAGTGAGCGACAGGGTAACGAAAAACTGTTTTTT. It translates to CAISERQGNEKLFF.

This chain links TRBV2 with TRBJ2-7; 9 bases map to TRBD1. There are 16 residues in the CDR3. Germline CDR1 SNHLY, CDR2 FYNNEI. The V gene end was trimmed by 4 bases and the J gene end by 0 bases; junction bases not matched to a gene: 7. CDR3 residues: CASSVGPGQGSYEQYF. The CDR3 nucleotides are TGTGCCAGCAGTGTTGGCCCGGGACAGGGCTCCTACGAGCAGTACTTC.

CDR3 nucleotides: TGTGCCAGCAGCTTCATGAGGTACGGACAGAACTATGGCTACACCTTC. Protein product: CASSFMRYGQNYGYTF. J is TRBJ1-2 and V is TRBV5-4, with TRBD1 as a possible D gene (6 bases). Between the trimmed V and J ends, which lost 2 bases and 2 bases, there was a span of 16 bases. CDR1 and CDR2 (germline): SGHNT, YYREEE (reference sequence). This CDR3 spans 16 amino acids.

On this clone: Sequence at one end of the junction differs from germline and may be a read error. V gene TRBV6-1 combines with J gene TRBJ2-7, with 9 bases fitting TRBD2. Germline V gene sequence: CDR1 MNHNS, CDR2 SASEGT. This CDR3 contains 16 residues. The CDR3 reads CVSSEMGGGASYEQYF. CDR3 coding DNA: TGTGTCAGCAGTGAAATGGGCGGGGGGGCCTCCTACGAGCAGTACTTC.

The chain links TRBV28 to TRBJ2-1; D uncertain. The germline V gene has CDR1 MDHEN and CDR2 SYDVKM. This CDR3 comprises 11 residues. V was clipped by 3 bases and J by 7 bases, with 4 bases between them. CDR3 nucleotides: TGTGCCAGCAGTTTGCAGAATGAGCAGTTCTTC. As protein: CASSLQNEQFF.

V and J are TRBV7-2 and TRBJ2-1; TRBD2 might be the D (7 bases). The CDR3 totals 14 residues. Between the trimmed V and J ends, which lost 5 bases and 0 bases, there was a span of 8 bases. CDR1 is SGHTA, CDR2 FQGNSA, per germline. CDR3 DNA: TGTGCCAGCAGCGGGGGGGCCTCCTACAATGAGCAGTTCTTC. Protein sequence: CASSGGASYNEQFF. The full variable domain, rest sourced from reference TRBV7-2 and TRBJ2-1, is GAGVSQSPSNKVTEKGKDVELRCDPISGHTALYWYRQSLGQGLEFLIYFQGNSAPDKSGLPSDRFSAERTGGSVSTLTIQRTQQEDSAVYLCASSGGASYNEQFFGPGTRLTVL.